Below are 8 T cell receptor beta chains sequenced from a single sample in a study of blood T cell repertoires in COVID-19. TCRdb's copy holds only in-frame clones and misses some; the assay was immunoSEQ multiplex PCR. The table shows 150,000 to 200,000 clones, with around 87% occurring only once. The sample taken for sequencing was peripheral blood. The receptor source for this set is a man aged 35-49 years with active or convalescent COVID-19.

This clone was seen a single time. As DNA, the CDR3 is TGTGCCAGTAGTACCCGACGGGACAGGGGGGGGACCCAGTACTTC. Residues: CASSTRRDRGGTQYF. The V gene is TRBV19, the J gene TRBJ2-5; 11 nucleotides agree with TRBD1. The V and J ends lost 4 bases and 7 bases, in that order; junction bases with no gene match: 8. CDR1 and CDR2 from the germline V gene are LNHDA and SQIVND (reference sequence). This CDR3 is 15 amino acids long.

The chain recombines TRBV5-4 with TRBJ2-3, with TRBD2 matching over 7 bases. The germline V gene has CDR1 SGHNT and CDR2 YYREEE (reference sequence). The CDR3 is 17 amino acids. V trimming: 0 bases; J trimming: 5 bases; junction bases outside the gene matches: 12. Here the CDR3 reads CASSLAGRGTYQDTQYF. As DNA, the CDR3 is TGTGCCAGCAGCTTGGCGGGGCGGGGGACCTATCAAGATACGCAGTATTTT.

The CDR3 spells CASSSPSRGTYEQYF. CDR3 nucleotide sequence: TGTGCCAGCAGCTCCCCGAGTCGGGGGACCTACGAGCAGTACTTC. The rearrangement links TRBV13 to TRBJ2-7; D might be TRBD2 (6 bases). Germline V gene data show CDR1 as PRHDT and CDR2 as FYEKMQ (reference sequence). V was clipped by 4 bases and J by 2 bases, with 15 bases between them. The CDR3 sequence is 15 residues long.

The chain has TRBV11-3 and TRBJ2-5, with 10 bases matching TRBD2. The germline V gene encodes CDR1 SGHNT and CDR2 YENEEA. The CDR3 runs to 15 residues. Trimming took 5 bases from V and 3 from J; bases not matched to a gene: 6. The CDR3 loop reads CASSPGTSAEETQYF. The CDR3 region has the DNA TGTGCCAGCAGCCCGGGGACTAGCGCGGAAGAGACCCAGTACTTC.

This clone was found once. This sequence joins TRBV9 and TRBJ2-1; TRBD1 matches 7 bases. V lost 0 bases, J lost 1 base, and 1 base stayed unmatched. The CDR3 loop spans 15 amino acids. Germline assignment: CDR1 SGDLS and CDR2 YYNGEE. CDR3 residues: CASSVGTGSYNEQFF. CDR3 coding DNA: TGTGCCAGCAGCGTAGGGACAGGTTCCTACAATGAGCAGTTCTTC.

J is TRBJ2-5 and V is TRBV6-5, with no clear D. This CDR3 has 13 residues. Deletions cut 6 bases from V and 2 bases from J, with 10 bases between. The germline CDR1 and CDR2 sequences are MNHEY and SVGAGI. CDR3 sequence reads: CASRRSSQETQYF. DNA of the CDR3: TGTGCCAGCAGGAGGTCATCGCAAGAGACCCAGTACTTC.

This rearrangement joins TRBV5-8 to TRBJ2-1; D may be TRBD2 (6 bases). V was clipped by 7 bases and J by 8 bases, with 10 bases between them. Germline V gene sequence: CDR1 SGHTS, CDR2 YDEGEE. This CDR3 region has 11 residues. As DNA, the CDR3 is TGTGCCAGCCGGGGGATCGATGAGCAGTTCTTC. Its translation: CASRGIDEQFF.

V and J are TRBV6-6 and TRBJ1-1; weak D call: TRBD1 (5 bases). The CDR3 is made up of 15 amino acids. Per germline, CDR1 MNHNY and CDR2 SVGAGI (reference sequence). Deletions cut 4 bases from V and 5 bases from J, with 17 bases between. The CDR3 nucleotides read TGTGCCAGCAGTTTCTCCGGGGGGGTAAAGACTGAAGCTTTCTTT. Protein: CASSFSGGVKTEAFF.